This TCR beta chain was retrieved from a study of siplizumab effects on memory and regulatory T cells (dated by TCRdb to about 2019). For the study in its entirety: Across roughly 8 responder-stimulator pairs, paired mixed lymphocyte reactions were conducted with siplizumab at around 0.91 ug/mL and without drug. The study examined how the anti-CD2 antibody siplizumab affects alloreactive T-cell subsets in allogeneic mixed lymphocyte reactions built from human PBMCs. What the study reported, not specific to this receptor: Sequences below about 10^-5 frequency were poorly captured, so only a minor fraction of alloreactive clones could be mapped to unstimulated subsets. For roughly 75-97% of proliferating CD4+ or CD8+ clones, no naive or memory phenotype could be assigned. In reactions with siplizumab, an average of roughly 69% of mappable alloreactive CD4+ clones were Treg-derived, compared with 25% to 30% in control reactions. Siplizumab significantly lowered the cumulative frequency of alloreactive sequences that could be traced to unstimulated CD4+ memory T cells. Unstimulated naive T cells appeared to be more diverse than memory T cells, and naive cells seemed to make a substantial contribution to the alloresponse. Whether proliferating Tregs from siplizumab cultures were suppressive was not functionally confirmed.

Cells in the mixed lymphocyte reaction were cultured together at 37 degrees C for around 6 days. After responder PBMCs were labelled with CFSE and stimulator PBMCs with Violet Dye, the two populations were combined at a 1:1 ratio. TCRbeta CDR3 sequencing was performed on sorted unstimulated T cells and on proliferating T cells recovered from mixed lymphocyte reactions. Fresh whole blood from fewer than 11 HLA-typed healthy donors served as the source for isolating PBMCs. After the mixed lymphocyte reaction, proliferating CFSE-low responder T cells were FACS-sorted for TCR sequencing. Note on this clone: Its antigen remains undetermined. No much larger clone exists at a distance of one base, and base qualities are not known.

Trimming costs V 3 bases and J 5 bases, and their ends lie 14 bases apart. CDR1 and CDR2, looked up from the germline V gene, are SGDLS and YYNGEE. The CDR3 contains 14 residues, cysteine and phenylalanine counted. The retained sequence is limited to the CDR3, 42 bases, with the frame set at the first base. The method behind the library was the immunoSEQ multiplex PCR assay. Roughly 10^5 TCR templates per sample were assayed on the deep sequencing platform. Genomic DNA extracted from sorted T cells was used for TCRbeta CDR3 sequencing. As for how the authors treated the data: Clonal analysis of TCRbeta CDR3 data was done in the R programming language. Alloreactive CD4+ and CD8+ clones were defined by comparing unstimulated samples with post-reaction CFSE-low samples. Alloreactive CD4+ clones were assigned to regulatory or non-regulatory origin by matching sequences to sorted unstimulated Treg and non-Treg repertoires. TCRdb re-hosts the immuneACCESS table, in-frame sequences only. Its copies lack some clones; in the studies checked, an unresolved V gene accounts for under half of them, and the cause for the rest is not known. The V and J calls and clone size were taken over from that table, and D and trimming were inferred from the DNA. This sample comprises more than 6,500 clones, roughly a third of them detected only once. The top ten hold roughly 15% of the sample.

This sequence uses TRBV9 and TRBJ2-5, with no D gene named confidently. This TCR was recovered from a human donor in good health; the cells came from an allogeneic mixed lymphocyte reaction. Sequencing was performed on CFSE-low (dividing) CD8+ T cells sorted from an allogeneic mixed lymphocyte reaction. The CDR3 has the sequence CASSAFEFRETQYF. The nucleotide sequence reads as follows: TGTGCCAGCAGCGCCTTTGAGTTCAGGGAGACCCAGTACTTC.